Following are 16 T cell receptor beta chains from one sample sequenced in a study of cytomegalovirus exposure and HLA in healthy donors. 13 Jbeta primers and 60 Vbeta primers were used for the PCR. Some clones are missing from TCRdb's copy, which holds only in-frame ones; the method was immunoSEQ multiplex PCR. The sample has about 140,000 clones; just over 70% are singletons. The sample comprised PBMCs. These receptors all come from a woman aged 25 to 45 in good health and CMV-seronegative.

V usage is TRBV30 and J usage is TRBJ1-2; D might be TRBD1 (6 bases). Trimming stripped 0 bases from V and 4 bases from J, with 21 bases between. There are 17 residues in the CDR3. CDR1 and CDR2 from the germline V gene are GTSNPN and SVGIG (reference sequence). The CDR3 reads CAWSVRQSGERGYGYTF. CDR3 sequence (DNA): TGTGCCTGGAGTGTACGTCAGTCAGGGGAGAGGGGCTATGGCTACACCTTC.

V is TRBV18 and J is TRBJ2-3, with TRBD1 matching over 7 bases. Trimming cost V 2 bases and J 4 bases; bases outside gene matches: 3. The CDR3 spans 14 residues. CDR1 and CDR2 (germline): KGHSH, LQKENI. CDR3 coding DNA: TGTGCCAGCTCACCAGACAGGGTGTCAGATACGCAGTATTTT. Amino acid sequence: CASSPDRVSDTQYF.

The J gene is TRBJ2-6, the V gene TRBV6-1; D might be TRBD2 (5 bases). CDR1 is MNHNS, CDR2 SASEGT, per germline. V lost 4 bases and J 3 bases, leaving 10 bases between the germline ends. This CDR3 has 15 amino acids. Here the CDR3 reads CASSGGVLGANVLTF. The CDR3 region has the DNA TGTGCCAGCAGTGGGGGAGTCCTTGGGGCCAACGTCCTGACTTTC.

This clone was detected a few times. The CDR3 region has the DNA TGTGCCAGCAGCCCCGAAAGGACAGGTGGCACTGAAGCTTTCTTT. It translates to CASSPERTGGTEAFF. The rearrangement joins TRBV7-9 to TRBJ1-1, with 7 bases matching TRBD1. Trimming at V came to 5 bases and at J to 4 bases, leaving 10 bases not matched to a gene. Germline V gives CDR1 SEHNR, CDR2 FQNEAQ (reference sequence). The CDR3 length is 15 residues.

The chain is built from TRBV5-1 and TRBJ1-6, with TRBD1 identical over 8 bases. This CDR3 is built from 15 residues. Germline CDR1 reads SGHRS; CDR2 reads YFSETQ. Germline trimming cut 0 bases from V and 13 bases from J; bases unmatched to any gene: 9. CDR3 nucleotides: TGCGCCAGCAGCTTGGAGGCAGGGGGCCATAGGCCCCTCCACTTT. The encoded protein is CASSLEAGGHRPLHF.

This clone was counted only a few times. J is TRBJ2-7 and V is TRBV18, with D unclear. The V and J ends lost 2 bases and 7 bases respectively, with 15 bases between them. Germline V gene sequence: CDR1 KGHSH, CDR2 LQKENI. This CDR3 spans 14 amino acids. For the CDR3, the DNA is TGTGCCAGCTCACCATCACTAAGTAATCTGGAGCAGTACTTC. This sequence encodes CASSPSLSNLEQYF.

V and J are TRBV13 and TRBJ2-7, with TRBD2 matching over 7 bases. The CDR3 spans 17 residues. Germline loops: CDR1 PRHDT, CDR2 FYEKMQ (reference sequence). Trimming at V came to 2 bases and at J to 7 bases, leaving 17 bases not matched to a gene. The CDR3, as DNA: TGTGCCAGCAGCTTATATGGCGGGAGCCGGACGTATGGGGAGCAGTACTTC. Protein sequence: CASSLYGGSRTYGEQYF.

The genes are TRBV7-8 and TRBJ2-7, with 7 bases identical to TRBD1. Trimming removed 5 bases from V and 2 bases from J; junction bases left unmatched: 9. The CDR3 sequence is 15 residues long. CDR1 is SGHVS and CDR2 is FQNEAQ in the germline V gene. Here the CDR3 DNA reads TGTGCCAGCAGCCCAGCCGGGACAGCTACCTACGAGCAGTACTTC. Translation gives CASSPAGTATYEQYF.

This clone was observed a single time. CDR3 coding DNA: TGCGCCAGCAGCCACGGGACAGTAGCTGGGGCCAACGTCCTGACTTTC. This translates into CASSHGTVAGANVLTF. This rearrangement joins TRBV5-1 to TRBJ2-6; 7 nucleotides line up with TRBD1. J was trimmed by 2 bases and V by 4 bases; bases with no gene match: 6. CDR3 size: 16 residues. The V gene's germline CDR1 is SGHRS and CDR2 YFSETQ.

For this clone: Other DNA variants within this sample encode the same CDR3. The chain couples TRBV10-3 to TRBJ1-1, with 9 bases lining up with TRBD1. Trimming removed 2 bases from V and 5 bases from J; junction bases left unmatched: 3. This CDR3 is built from 14 residues. The germline CDR1 and CDR2 sequences are ENHRY and SYGVKD. CDR3 sequence: CAISERTGETEAFF. CDR3 DNA sequence: TGTGCCATCAGTGAGCGGACAGGGGAGACTGAAGCTTTCTTT.

DNA for the CDR3: TGCGCCAGCAGTGAGACAGGGGGGGAGACCCAGTACTTC. Its translation is CASSETGGETQYF. The chain is built from TRBV10-2 and TRBJ2-5; 8 bases are shared with TRBD1. Germline loops: CDR1 WSHSY, CDR2 SAAADI. With V trimmed by 2 bases and J by 5 bases, 1 base remained unmatched. The CDR3 loop spans 13 amino acids.

This clone was counted once. The CDR3 is CASSAGGDTEAFF. CDR3 coding DNA: TGTGCCAGCTCAGCAGGGGGAGACACTGAAGCTTTCTTT. The gene calls are TRBV18 and TRBJ1-1; 7 nucleotides match TRBD1. The ends lost 5 bases at V and 3 bases at J; junction bases unmatched: 3. Germline values: CDR1 KGHSH, CDR2 LQKENI. The CDR3 loop spans 13 amino acids.

The chain joins TRBV27 to TRBJ2-3; maybe TRBD1 (6 bases). Germline V gene data show CDR1 as MNHEY and CDR2 as SMNVEV (reference sequence). Trimming removed 5 bases at V and 2 bases at J, with 14 bases between. The CDR3 length is 15 residues. This CDR3 reads CASSPLQGYTDTQYF. The CDR3 nucleotides are TGTGCCAGCAGTCCACTCCAGGGGTACACAGATACGCAGTATTTT.

The chain joins TRBV6-4 to TRBJ1-1, with 8 bases matching TRBD1. This CDR3 region has 14 residues. Germline V gene lookup returns CDR1 MRHNA and CDR2 SNTAGT. Germline trimming cut 6 bases from V and 7 bases from J; bases unmatched to any gene: 10. The CDR3 DNA reads TGTGCCAGCAGCCCTCAGGGGGCGCTGGGTGAAGCTTTCTTT. Translation: CASSPQGALGEAFF.

This clone was seen only a few times. This rearrangement joins TRBV5-1 to TRBJ2-3, with D possibly TRBD2 on 5 matching bases. The CDR3 covers 13 residues. Germline V CDR1 and CDR2: SGHRS, YFSETQ. Trimming took 4 bases from V and 4 from J, leaving 10 bases between them. The CDR3 protein is CASSPEGSDTQYF. CDR3 nucleotide sequence: TGCGCCAGCAGCCCCGAGGGTTCAGATACGCAGTATTTT.

The chain employs TRBV10-3 and TRBJ2-7; a possible D gene is TRBD1 (5 bases). Trimming took 0 bases from V and 6 from J, leaving 9 bases between them. The CDR3 is 13 residues long. Germline V gene data show CDR1 as ENHRY and CDR2 as SYGVKD. Here the CDR3 DNA reads TGTGCCATCAGTGAGTCTCAGGGTTGCGAGCAGTACTTC. Its protein is CAISESQGCEQYF.